The 16 T cell receptor beta chains in this list originate from one sample, sequenced in a study of blood T cell repertoires in COVID-19. The repertoire was sequenced with immunoSEQ multiplex PCR; TCRdb's copy has only in-frame clones and lacks some. Of 250,000 or so clones listed, 70% to 90% are singletons. The specimen sequenced was peripheral blood. The receptors here all came from a woman in her sixties or seventies with COVID-19, enrolled during active disease.

The J gene is TRBJ2-3, the V gene TRBV29-1, with D perhaps TRBD1 (5 bases). Germline-derived CDR1 and CDR2 are SQVTM and ANQGSEA. The CDR3 is 14 amino acids. The V gene lost 3 bases and the J gene lost 1 base, with 11 bases spanning the gap. The CDR3 spells CSVDRGKGTDTQYF. CDR3 nucleotides: TGCAGCGTTGATAGGGGTAAGGGCACAGATACGCAGTATTTT.

The chain recombines TRBV5-1 with TRBJ2-1; 8 bases line up with TRBD2. Germline V CDR1 and CDR2: SGHRS, YFSETQ. V lost 1 base to trimming and J lost 8 bases; unmatched junction nucleotides: 5. The CDR3 is made up of 14 amino acids. CDR3: CASSLIQREYEQFF. In DNA, the CDR3 is TGCGCCAGCAGCTTGATCCAGCGGGAGTATGAGCAGTTCTTC.

The CDR3 protein is CATSDLADTQYF. Here the CDR3 DNA reads TGTGCCACCAGTGATTTGGCGGATACGCAGTATTTT. V and J are TRBV24-1 and TRBJ2-3, with no clear D. Trimming cost V 0 bases and J 6 bases, with 3 bases left between them. The germline gives CDR1 KGHDR, CDR2 SFDVKD. The CDR3 loop spans 12 amino acids.

The rearrangement links TRBV6-5 to TRBJ1-2; the D is unclear. This CDR3 comprises 11 residues. V lost 5 bases and J 7 bases, leaving 8 bases between the germline ends. Germline CDR1 reads MNHEY; CDR2 reads SVGAGI. The CDR3 loop reads CASSPQVGYTF. The CDR3 coding sequence is TGTGCCAGCAGTCCCCAGGTTGGCTACACCTTC.

The chain links TRBV2 to TRBJ1-1; D is undetermined. Trimming removed 6 bases at V and 4 bases at J, with 9 bases between. From germline, CDR1 is SNHLY and CDR2 FYNNEI. The CDR3 contains 12 residues. For the CDR3, the DNA is TGTGCCAGCAGGGATGGAGGCACTGAAGCTTTCTTT. This codes for CASRDGGTEAFF.

This sequence joins TRBV5-1 and TRBJ2-7, with a possible D match to TRBD1 (7 bases). Trimming cost V 3 bases and J 5 bases, with 15 bases left between them. This CDR3 comprises 14 residues. The germline CDR1 and CDR2 sequences are SGHRS and YFSETQ. The CDR3 DNA follows: TGCGCCAGCAGCTCCCTACAGGGGAGGAACGAGCAGTACTTC. This translates into CASSSLQGRNEQYF. The full variable domain, completed using reference TRBV5-1 and TRBJ2-7, is KAGVTQTPRYLIKTRGQQVTLSCSPISGHRSVSWYQQTPGQGLQFLFEYFSETQRNKGNFPGRFSGRQFSNSRSEMNVSTLELGDSALYLCASSSLQGRNEQYFGPGTRLTVT.

The V gene is TRBV6-5, the J gene TRBJ1-1, with 9 bases identical to TRBD1. The CDR3 has 14 amino acids. Germline CDR1 reads MNHEY; CDR2 reads SVGAGI. Germline trimming cut 2 bases from V and 12 bases from J; bases unmatched to any gene: 10. In nucleotides, the CDR3 is TGTGCCAGCAGTTACCCGGGCGGGGACAGGGTGACTTTCTTT. This sequence encodes CASSYPGGDRVTFF.

For this clone: The identical CDR3 is also encoded by other nucleotide sequences in the sample. This chain connects TRBV19 to TRBJ2-7, with a possible D match to TRBD1 (5 bases). Trimming removed 2 bases at V and 3 bases at J, with 8 bases between. Germline V lookup: CDR1 LNHDA, CDR2 SQIVND (reference sequence). The CDR3 sequence is 13 residues long. The CDR3 protein is CASSIQGNYEQYF. CDR3 sequence (DNA): TGTGCCAGTAGTATACAGGGAAACTACGAGCAGTACTTC.

This clone appeared once. V and J are TRBV18 and TRBJ2-2; the D gene is possibly TRBD2 (6 bases). Trimming shortened V by 6 bases and J by 4 bases, and 15 bases separated the two germline ends. Germline CDR1 KGHSH, CDR2 LQKENI. The CDR3 totals 15 residues. The CDR3 DNA follows: TGTGCCAGCTCCCAGGACTATGCGAGCACCGGGGAGCTGTTTTTT. Amino acids: CASSQDYASTGELFF.

V and J are TRBV12-3 or TRBV12-4 and TRBJ2-1; the match to TRBD1 covers 8 bases. V was pared by 5 bases and J by 7 bases, with 1 base of the junction left unmatched. The CDR3 totals 12 residues. CDR3 DNA: TGTGCCAGCAGTCGGGACAGGAATGAGCAGTTCTTC. Its translation is CASSRDRNEQFF.

The J gene is TRBJ2-3, the V gene TRBV28; 8 nucleotides agree with TRBD2. This CDR3 is built from 14 residues. Germline CDR1 MDHEN, CDR2 SYDVKM. Trimming took 6 bases from V and 10 from J; bases not matched to a gene: 12. The CDR3 DNA is TGTGCCAGCAGGACACATAGCGGGAACGTGGCGCAGTATTTT. Translated: CASRTHSGNVAQYF.

The count of this clone is one. This chain joins TRBV20-1 and TRBJ2-1, with 7 bases lining up with TRBD1. J gave up 7 bases and V 3 bases, and 6 bases lay outside the gene matches. CDR1 and CDR2 (germline): DFQATT, SNEGSKA (reference sequence). This CDR3 is built from 13 residues. DNA of the CDR3: TGCAGTGCTAGTCGTACAGGGGTAAATGAGCAGTTCTTC. Translated, it gives CSASRTGVNEQFF.

This chain connects TRBV3-1 (or the pseudogene TRBV3-2) to TRBJ2-2; D uncertain. From germline, CDR1 is LGHDT and CDR2 YNNKEL (reference sequence). This CDR3 has 16 amino acids. The V end lost 2 bases, the J end lost 5 bases, and 15 bases lay between the germline ends. The CDR3 spells CASSQQHRLETGELFF. The DNA of the CDR3 is TGTGCCAGCAGCCAACAACACCGACTCGAGACCGGGGAGCTGTTTTTT.

This chain links TRBV10-3 with TRBJ1-5; D uncertain. V dropped 1 base and J dropped 3 bases, with 13 bases sitting between them. CDR1 and CDR2 (germline): ENHRY, SYGVKD. The CDR3 covers 16 residues. Here the CDR3 reads CAISEYGGRHNQPQHF. The CDR3 nucleotides read TGTGCCATCAGTGAGTATGGCGGGAGGCACAATCAGCCCCAGCATTTT.

The rearrangement links TRBV14 to TRBJ1-2, with D perhaps TRBD1 (6 bases). CDR3 length: 14 amino acids. V dropped 4 bases and J dropped 4 bases, with 13 bases sitting between them. CDR1 SGHDN and CDR2 FVKESK come from the germline V gene. The CDR3 sequence is CASSRTGYGYGYTF. As DNA, the CDR3 is TGTGCCAGCAGCCGTACAGGGTACGGCTATGGCTACACCTTC. The entire variable domain, with the rest obtained from reference TRBV14 and TRBJ1-2, is as follows: EAGVTQFPSHSVIEKGQTVTLRCDPISGHDNLYWYRRVMGKEIKFLLHFVKESKQDESGMPNNRFLAERTGGTYSTLKVQPAELEDSGVYFCASSRTGYGYGYTFGSGTRLTVV.

The rearrangement joins TRBV7-2 to TRBJ2-3, with D perhaps TRBD2 (6 bases). This CDR3 has 15 residues. Trimming shortened V by 2 bases and J by 4 bases, and 13 bases separated the two germline ends. Germline CDR1 and CDR2: SGHTA and FQGNSA. Here the CDR3 reads CASSLISGVSDTQYF. DNA of the CDR3: TGTGCCAGCAGCTTAATTTCGGGGGTATCAGATACGCAGTATTTT. Supplemented by reference TRBV7-2 and TRBJ2-3, the full variable domain reads GAGVSQSPSNKVTEKGKDVELRCDPISGHTALYWYRQSLGQGLEFLIYFQGNSAPDKSGLPSDRFSAERTGGSVSTLTIQRTQQEDSAVYLCASSLISGVSDTQYFGPGTRLTVL.